Listed below are T cell receptor beta chains from one sample, sequenced in a study of molecular identifiers for immune sequencing clone quantification. MiXCR, run by TCRdb on the PCR reads, gives a single entry per CDR3 protein. There are more than 450,000 distinct CDR3 sequences in the sample; about 25% occur only once, and about 0.75% lies in the top ten. Sample: naive CD8+ T cells from blood, with Jurkat cell RNA spiked in. These receptors all come from a human donor in good health. Some libraries in this study had Jurkat cell RNA spiked in. Both conserved end residues are part of each CDR3. D genes are given only for firm matches. Expanded clones get a size class; other rows say once, few or many, or leave the size out.

>TRBV28|TRBD1|few|TRBJ1-2
CASKGDRGPNYGYTF
TGTGCCAGCAAAGGGGACAGGGGGCCTAACTATGGCTACACCTTC
>TRBV29-1|TRBD1|NA|TRBJ2-7
CSAGGQGYEQYF
TGCAGCGCCGGGGGACAGGGCTACGAGCAGTACTTC
>TRBV5-1|TRBD1|many|TRBJ2-2
CASSLAQGDTLNTGELFF
TGCGCCAGCAGCTTGGCCCAGGGGGATACACTGAACACCGGGGAGCTGTTTTTT
>TRBV20-1|TRBD2|few|TRBJ2-5
CSARDGLAGEETQYF
TGCAGTGCTAGAGATGGACTAGCGGGAGAAGAGACCCAGTACTTC
>TRBV29-1|TRBD2|NA|TRBJ2-1
CSLQGTSGRVPDEQFF
TGCAGCCTACAGGGAACTAGCGGGAGAGTACCCGATGAGCAGTTCTTC
>TRBV29-1|TRBD2|many|TRBJ2-7
CSVESSGRNEQYF
TGCAGCGTTGAATCCAGCGGGAGAAACGAGCAGTACTTC
>TRBV5-1|TRBD1|NA|TRBJ2-7
CASSFGQGIDEQYF
TGCGCCAGCAGCTTTGGACAGGGTATCGACGAGCAGTACTTC
>TRBV20-1|NA|NA|TRBJ2-7
CSALEGYEQYF
TGCAGTGCCTTAGAGGGGTACGAGCAGTACTTC
>TRBV21-1|NA|few|TRBJ2-5
CASSTFPGKEGQETQYF
TGTGCCAGCAGCACCTTCCCGGGGAAGGAGGGCCAAGAGACCCAGTACTTC
>TRBV9|NA|few|TRBJ2-2
CASSVGTGYTGELFF
TGTGCCAGCAGCGTAGGAACAGGGTACACCGGGGAGCTGTTTTTT
>TRBV11-2|NA|few|TRBJ2-1
CASSLYGDNEQFF
TGTGCCAGCAGCTTGTACGGGGACAATGAGCAGTTCTTC
>TRBV19|NA|few|TRBJ2-1
CASGVDGGMEQFF
TGTGCCAGCGGGGTCGATGGGGGTATGGAGCAGTTCTTC
>TRBV7-9|NA|NA|TRBJ1-4
CASSRPVDAVSEKLFF
TGTGCCAGCAGTCGTCCGGTGGACGCTGTCTCGGAAAAACTGTTTTTT
>TRBV4-3|NA|NA|TRBJ1-1
CASSQDPALNTRHPLNF
TGCGCCAGCAGCCAAGATCCCGCCTTGAACACCCGACACCCATTAAACTTT
>TRBV20-1|NA|NA|TRBJ2-1
CSAGPGLYNEQFF
TGCAGTGCCGGCCCGGGACTGTACAATGAGCAGTTCTTC
>TRBV14|TRBD2|many|TRBJ2-3
CASRPLAGATDTQYF
TGTGCCAGCAGACCACTAGCGGGGGCGACAGATACGCAGTATTTT
>TRBV7-9|NA|NA|TRBJ2-3
CATSGRVEGEGTDTQYF
TGTGCCACCTCGGGCAGGGTAGAGGGCGAGGGCACAGATACGCAGTATTTT
>TRBV4-2|TRBD2|NA|TRBJ2-2
CASSEGLADNTGELFF
TGTGCCAGCAGCGAGGGACTAGCGGACAACACCGGGGAGCTGTTTTTT